Listed below are T cell receptor beta chains from one sample, sequenced in a study of cytotoxic CD8 clonotypes in ibrutinib-treated CLL. Sequencing used immunoSEQ multiplex PCR; TCRdb keeps in-frame clones, though not all of them. The sample records approximately 100,000 clones, roughly three quarters being singletons. The specimen was PBMCs, collected after 24 months of ibrutinib treatment. These receptors all come from a human donor with chronic lymphocytic leukemia. The CDR3 runs from the conserved cysteine through the conserved F or W.

TRBJ1-4,TRBV29-1,CSAMQRTNEKLFF
TRBJ2-5,TRBV5-4,CASSPGLAVQETQYF
TRBJ2-5,TRBV4-2,CASSQAGTSKETQYF
TRBJ2-1,TRBV11-2,CASSLGLAEYNEQFF
TRBJ2-5,TRBV5-6,CASIPGANQETQYF
TRBJ2-5,TRBV5-5,CASSLAYQETQYF
TRBJ1-2,TRBV28,CASSLSPRGGYGYTF
TRBJ1-1,TRBV5-1,CASSLPGPEATEAFF
TRBJ2-7,TRBV27,CASSLYGTTYEQYF
TRBJ1-1,TRBV18,CASSLGQGGYTEAFF
TRBJ1-2,TRBV19,CASSIMGQGSNYGYTF
TRBJ1-2,TRBV28,CASSWGQGANYGYTF
TRBJ2-1,TRBV5-1,CASSFRGYNEQFF
TRBJ1-1,TRBV7-8,CASSLTFLLDRRGNTEAFF
TRBJ1-1,TRBV6-1,CASSGTGSSAFF
TRBJ2-7,TRBV6-6,CASSYSSPLEQYF
TRBJ2-3,TRBV5-1,CASSNQAGTADTQYF
TRBJ2-7,TRBV2,CASSPRRYRDRADEQYF
TRBJ2-1,TRBV5-6,CASSFGIHEQFF
TRBJ1-3,TRBV15,CATSRDQSTIYF
TRBJ1-6,TRBV19,CASSIMVAGPYNSPLHF
TRBJ2-7,TRBV11-2,CASSFSGSGTTYYEQYF
TRBJ2-5,TRBV30,CAWSTRLYVAWTQYF
TRBJ2-7,TRBV7-8,CASSQGGQGPYEQYF
TRBJ2-1,TRBV5-1,CASSSRANNEQFF
TRBJ2-7,TRBV4-1,CASSQVWASSYEQYF
TRBJ2-2,TRBV7-2,CASSPGWGTGGAGELFF
TRBJ2-3,TRBV18,CASLRGGRGTDTQYF
TRBJ2-1,TRBV6-5,CASSRRGLAGAEQFF
TRBJ1-4,TRBV7-7,CASSPGTGGNEKLFF
TRBJ1-4,TRBV6-6,CASSTPGGEGEKLFF